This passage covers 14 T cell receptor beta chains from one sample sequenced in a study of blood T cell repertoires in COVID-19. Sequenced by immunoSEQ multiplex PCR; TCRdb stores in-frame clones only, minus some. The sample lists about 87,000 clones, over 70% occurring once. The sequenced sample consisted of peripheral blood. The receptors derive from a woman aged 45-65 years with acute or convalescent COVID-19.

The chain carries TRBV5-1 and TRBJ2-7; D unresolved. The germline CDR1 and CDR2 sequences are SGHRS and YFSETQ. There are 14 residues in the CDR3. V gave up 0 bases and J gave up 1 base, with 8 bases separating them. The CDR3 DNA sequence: TGCGCCAGCAGCTTGGCCCCCCGGTCCTACGAGCAGTACTTC. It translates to CASSLAPRSYEQYF.

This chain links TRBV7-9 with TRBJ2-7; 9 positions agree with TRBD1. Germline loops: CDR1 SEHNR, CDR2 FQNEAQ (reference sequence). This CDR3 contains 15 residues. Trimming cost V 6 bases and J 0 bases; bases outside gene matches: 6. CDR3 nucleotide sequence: TGTGCCAGCAGTTCGGGACAGGGAAGCTCCTACGAGCAGTACTTC. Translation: CASSSGQGSSYEQYF. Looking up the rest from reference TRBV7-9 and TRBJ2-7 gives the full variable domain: DTGVSQNPRHKITKRGQNVTFRCDPISEHNRLYWYRQTLGQGPEFLTYFQNEAQLEKSRLLSDRFSAERPKGSFSTLEIQRTEQGDSAMYLCASSSGQGSSYEQYFGPGTRLTVT.

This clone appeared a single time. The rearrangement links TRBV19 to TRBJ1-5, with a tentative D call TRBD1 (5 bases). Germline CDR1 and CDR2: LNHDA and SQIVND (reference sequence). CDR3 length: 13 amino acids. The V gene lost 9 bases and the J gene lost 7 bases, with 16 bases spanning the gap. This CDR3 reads CASQDRGGQPQHF. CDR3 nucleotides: TGTGCCAGCCAGGATAGGGGAGGACAGCCCCAGCATTTT.

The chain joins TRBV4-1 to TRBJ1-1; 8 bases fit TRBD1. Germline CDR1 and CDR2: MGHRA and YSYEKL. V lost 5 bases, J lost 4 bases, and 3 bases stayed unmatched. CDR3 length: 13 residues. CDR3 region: CASSGQGGTEAFF. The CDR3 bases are TGCGCCAGCAGCGGACAGGGAGGCACTGAAGCTTTCTTT.

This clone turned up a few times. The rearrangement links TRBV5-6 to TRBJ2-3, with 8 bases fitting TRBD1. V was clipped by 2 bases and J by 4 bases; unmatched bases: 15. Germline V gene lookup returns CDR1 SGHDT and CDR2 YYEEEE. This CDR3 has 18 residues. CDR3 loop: CASSLPTGAPDGADTQYF. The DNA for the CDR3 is TGTGCCAGCAGCTTACCGACAGGGGCCCCGGATGGTGCAGATACGCAGTATTTT.

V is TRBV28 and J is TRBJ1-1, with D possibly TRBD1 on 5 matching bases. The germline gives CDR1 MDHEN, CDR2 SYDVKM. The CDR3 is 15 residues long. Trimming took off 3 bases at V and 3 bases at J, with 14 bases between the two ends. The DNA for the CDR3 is TGTGCCAGCAGTTTCTGGCAGGGTGGATACACTGAAGCTTTCTTT. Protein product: CASSFWQGGYTEAFF.

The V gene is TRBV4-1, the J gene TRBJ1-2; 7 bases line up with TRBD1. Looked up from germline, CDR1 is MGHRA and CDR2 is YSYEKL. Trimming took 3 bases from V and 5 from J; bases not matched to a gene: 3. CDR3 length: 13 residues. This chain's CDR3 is CASSQGQTYGYTF. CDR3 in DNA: TGCGCCAGCAGCCAGGGACAGACTTATGGCTACACCTTC.

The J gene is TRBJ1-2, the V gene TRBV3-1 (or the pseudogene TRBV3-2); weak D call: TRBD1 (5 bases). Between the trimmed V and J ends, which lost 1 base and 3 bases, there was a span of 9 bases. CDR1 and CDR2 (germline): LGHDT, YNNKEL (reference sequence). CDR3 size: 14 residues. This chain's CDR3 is CASSQADSYYGYTF. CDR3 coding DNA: TGTGCCAGCAGCCAAGCCGACAGCTACTATGGCTACACCTTC.

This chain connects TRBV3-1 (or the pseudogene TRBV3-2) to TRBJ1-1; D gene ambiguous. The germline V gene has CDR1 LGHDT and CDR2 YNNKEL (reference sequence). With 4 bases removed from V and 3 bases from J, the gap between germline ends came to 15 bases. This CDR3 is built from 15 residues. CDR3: CASSPMEGRDTEAFF. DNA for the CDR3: TGTGCCAGCAGCCCTATGGAGGGAAGGGACACTGAAGCTTTCTTT.

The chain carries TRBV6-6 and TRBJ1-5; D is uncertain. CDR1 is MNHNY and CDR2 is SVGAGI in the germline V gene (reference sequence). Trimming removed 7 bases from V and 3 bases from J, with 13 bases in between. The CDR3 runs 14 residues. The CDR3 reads CASTVTSPNQPQHF. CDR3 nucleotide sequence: TGTGCCAGCACCGTAACTAGCCCCAATCAGCCCCAGCATTTT.

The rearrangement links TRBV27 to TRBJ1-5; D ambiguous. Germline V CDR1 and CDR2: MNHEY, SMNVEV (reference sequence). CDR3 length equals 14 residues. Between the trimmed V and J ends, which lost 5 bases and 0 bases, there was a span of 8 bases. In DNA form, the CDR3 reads TGTGCCAGCAGTAGAGATTATAGCAATCAGCCCCAGCATTTT. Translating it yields CASSRDYSNQPQHF.

The CDR3 loop is CASSQVGVLGGNTIYF. The CDR3 DNA is TGCGCCAGCAGCCAAGTCGGGGTTCTGGGGGGAAACACCATATATTTT. The chain is built from TRBV4-1 and TRBJ1-3, with unresolved D. Per germline, CDR1 MGHRA and CDR2 YSYEKL. The CDR3 sequence is 16 residues long. V was clipped by 1 base and J by 4 bases, with 14 bases between them.

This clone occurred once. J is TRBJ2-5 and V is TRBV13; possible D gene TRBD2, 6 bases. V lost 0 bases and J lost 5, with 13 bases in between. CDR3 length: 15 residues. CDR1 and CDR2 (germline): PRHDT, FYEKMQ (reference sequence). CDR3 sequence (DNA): TGTGCCAGCAGCTTAGGCTTAGGCGGGGTGGAGACCCAGTACTTC. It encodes CASSLGLGGVETQYF. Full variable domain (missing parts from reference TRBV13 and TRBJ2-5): AAGVIQSPRHLIKEKRETATLKCYPIPRHDTVYWYQQGPGQDPQFLISFYEKMQSDKGSIPDRFSAQQFSDYHSELNMSSLELGDSALYFCASSLGLGGVETQYFGPGTRLLVL.

CDR3 DNA sequence: TGTGCCAGCCGCATGTCGGGACAGGGGGATGGCTACACCTTC. Translated: CASRMSGQGDGYTF. This sequence joins TRBV19 and TRBJ1-2; TRBD1 matches 11 bases. The germline gives CDR1 LNHDA, CDR2 SQIVND (reference sequence). With 9 bases clipped from V and 6 bases from J, the junction kept 9 bases outside the gene matches. The CDR3 extends over 14 amino acids.